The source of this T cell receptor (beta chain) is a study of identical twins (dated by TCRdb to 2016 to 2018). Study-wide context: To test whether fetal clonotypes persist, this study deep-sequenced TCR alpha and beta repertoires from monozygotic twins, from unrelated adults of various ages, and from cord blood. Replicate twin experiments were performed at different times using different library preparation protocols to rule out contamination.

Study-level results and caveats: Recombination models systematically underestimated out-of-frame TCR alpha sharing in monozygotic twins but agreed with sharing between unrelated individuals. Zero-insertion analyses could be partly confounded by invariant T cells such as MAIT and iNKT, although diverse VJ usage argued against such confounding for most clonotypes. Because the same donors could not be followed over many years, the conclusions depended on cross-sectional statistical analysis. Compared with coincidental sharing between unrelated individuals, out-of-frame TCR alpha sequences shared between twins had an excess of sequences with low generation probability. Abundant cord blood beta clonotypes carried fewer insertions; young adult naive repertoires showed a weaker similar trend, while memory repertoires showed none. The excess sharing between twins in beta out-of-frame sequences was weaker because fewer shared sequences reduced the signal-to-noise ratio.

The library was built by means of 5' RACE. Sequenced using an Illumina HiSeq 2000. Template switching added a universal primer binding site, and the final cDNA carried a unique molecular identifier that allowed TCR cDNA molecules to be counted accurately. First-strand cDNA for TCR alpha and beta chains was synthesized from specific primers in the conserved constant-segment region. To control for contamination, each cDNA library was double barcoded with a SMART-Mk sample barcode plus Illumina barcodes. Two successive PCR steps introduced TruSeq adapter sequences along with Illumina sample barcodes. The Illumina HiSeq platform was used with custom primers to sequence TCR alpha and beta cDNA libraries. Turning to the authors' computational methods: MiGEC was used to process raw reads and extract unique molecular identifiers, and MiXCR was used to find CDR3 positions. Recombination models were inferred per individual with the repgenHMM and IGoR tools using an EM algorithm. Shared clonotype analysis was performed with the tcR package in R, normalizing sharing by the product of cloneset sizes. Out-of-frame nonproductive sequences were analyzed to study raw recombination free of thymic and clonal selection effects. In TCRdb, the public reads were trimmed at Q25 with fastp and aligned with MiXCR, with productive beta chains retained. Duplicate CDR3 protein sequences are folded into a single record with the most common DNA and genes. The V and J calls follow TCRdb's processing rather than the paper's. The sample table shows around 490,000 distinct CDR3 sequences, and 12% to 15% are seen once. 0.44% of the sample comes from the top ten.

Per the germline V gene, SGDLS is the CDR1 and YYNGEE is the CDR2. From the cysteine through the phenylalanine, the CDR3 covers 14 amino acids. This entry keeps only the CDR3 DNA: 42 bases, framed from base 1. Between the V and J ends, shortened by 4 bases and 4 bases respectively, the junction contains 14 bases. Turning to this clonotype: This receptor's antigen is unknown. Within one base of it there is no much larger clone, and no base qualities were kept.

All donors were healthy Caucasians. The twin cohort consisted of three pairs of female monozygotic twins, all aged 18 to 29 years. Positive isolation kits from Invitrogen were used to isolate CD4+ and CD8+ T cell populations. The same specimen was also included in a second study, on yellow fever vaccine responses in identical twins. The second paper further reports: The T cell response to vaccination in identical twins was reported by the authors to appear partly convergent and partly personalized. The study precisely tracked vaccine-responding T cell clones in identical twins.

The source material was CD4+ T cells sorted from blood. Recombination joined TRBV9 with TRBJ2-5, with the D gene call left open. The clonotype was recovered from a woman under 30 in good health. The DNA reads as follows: TGTGCCAGCAGCCCCCGACCTGCACGAGAGACCCAGTACTTC. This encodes CASSPRPARETQYF.